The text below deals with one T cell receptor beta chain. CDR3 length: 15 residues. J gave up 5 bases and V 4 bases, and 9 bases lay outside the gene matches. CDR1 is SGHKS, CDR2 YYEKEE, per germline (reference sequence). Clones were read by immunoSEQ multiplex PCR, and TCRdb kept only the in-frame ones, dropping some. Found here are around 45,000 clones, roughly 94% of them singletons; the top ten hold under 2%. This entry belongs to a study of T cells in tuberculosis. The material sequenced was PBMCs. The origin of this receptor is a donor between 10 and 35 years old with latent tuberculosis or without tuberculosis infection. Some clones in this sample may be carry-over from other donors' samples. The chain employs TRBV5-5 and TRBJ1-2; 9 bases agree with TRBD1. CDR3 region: CASSVNRDRVYGYTF. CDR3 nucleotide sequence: TGTGCCAGCAGCGTGAACCGGGACAGGGTTTATGGCTACACCTTC. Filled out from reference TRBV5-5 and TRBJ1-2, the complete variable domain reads DAGVTQSPTHLIKTRGQQVTLRCSPISGHKSVSWYQQVLGQGPQFIFQYYEKEERGRGNFPDRFSARQFPNYSSELNVNALLLGDSALYLCASSVNRDRVYGYTFGSGTRLTVV.